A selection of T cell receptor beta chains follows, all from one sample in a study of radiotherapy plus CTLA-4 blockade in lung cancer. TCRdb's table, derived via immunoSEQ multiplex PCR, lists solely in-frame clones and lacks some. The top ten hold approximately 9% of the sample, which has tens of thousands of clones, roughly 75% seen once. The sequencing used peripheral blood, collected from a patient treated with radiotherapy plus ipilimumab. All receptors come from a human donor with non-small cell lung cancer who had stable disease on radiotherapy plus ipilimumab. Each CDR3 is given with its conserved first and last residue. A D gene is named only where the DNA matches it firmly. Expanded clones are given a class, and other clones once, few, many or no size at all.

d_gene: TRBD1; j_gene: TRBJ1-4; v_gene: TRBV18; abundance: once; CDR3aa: CASSRGTGSGEKLFF; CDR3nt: TGTGCCAGCTCACGGGGGACAGGTAGTGGTGAAAAACTGTTTTTT
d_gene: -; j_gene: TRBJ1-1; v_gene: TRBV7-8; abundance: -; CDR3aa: CASSLNGDSKAFF; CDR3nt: TGTGCCAGCAGCTTAAATGGAGATAGTAAAGCTTTCTTT
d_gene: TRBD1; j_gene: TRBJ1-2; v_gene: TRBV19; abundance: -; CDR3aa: CASSIQTGYYGYTF; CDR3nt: TGTGCCAGTAGTATCCAGACAGGGTACTATGGCTACACCTTC
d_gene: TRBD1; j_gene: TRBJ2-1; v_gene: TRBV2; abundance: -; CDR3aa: CASSGDRVDEQFF; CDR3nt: TGTGCCAGCAGCGGGGACAGGGTAGATGAGCAGTTCTTC
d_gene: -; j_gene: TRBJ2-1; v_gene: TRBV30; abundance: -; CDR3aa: CAWVRTVYNEQFF; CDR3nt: TGTGCCTGGGTTAGGACTGTATACAATGAGCAGTTCTTC
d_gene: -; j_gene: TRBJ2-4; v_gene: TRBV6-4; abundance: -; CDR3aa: CASSGQPGNIQYF; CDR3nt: TGTGCCAGCAGTGGACAACCAGGAAACATTCAGTACTTC
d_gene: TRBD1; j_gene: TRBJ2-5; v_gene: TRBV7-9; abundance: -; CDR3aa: CASSLGAGGKETQYF; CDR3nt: TGTGCCAGCAGCTTGGGTGCAGGGGGTAAGGAGACCCAGTACTTC
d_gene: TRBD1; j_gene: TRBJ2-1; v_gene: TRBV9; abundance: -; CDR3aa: CASSGGQTYNEQFF; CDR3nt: TGTGCCAGCAGTGGGGGACAGACTTACAATGAGCAGTTCTTC
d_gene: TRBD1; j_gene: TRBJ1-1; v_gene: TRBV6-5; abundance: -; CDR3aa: CASSPVGQVRTEAFF; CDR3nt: TGTGCCAGCAGTCCGGTGGGACAGGTCAGAACTGAAGCTTTCTTT
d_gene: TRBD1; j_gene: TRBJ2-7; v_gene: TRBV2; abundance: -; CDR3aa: CASRARDRDAYEQYF; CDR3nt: TGTGCCAGCAGAGCTAGGGACAGGGATGCCTACGAGCAGTACTTC
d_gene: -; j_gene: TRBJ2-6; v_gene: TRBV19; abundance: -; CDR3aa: CASSTSGRNLGANVLTF; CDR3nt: TGTGCCAGTAGTACCTCGGGTCGCAACTTGGGGGCCAACGTCCTGACTTTC